This T cell receptor (beta chain) derives from a study of cytomegalovirus exposure and HLA in healthy donors. Overall study results and limits: Associated with cytomegalovirus, according to the listing, were fewer than 200 TCR beta chains. TRBV6-2, TRBV6-3 and some other V segments were unresolvable in 87-base-pair reads.

Sampled while nominally healthy, donors likely had unrecorded immune exposures. V was pared by 0 bases and J by 2 bases, with 8 bases between. Germline lookup yields CDR1 SEHNR and CDR2 FQNEAQ (reference sequence). There are 15 residues in the CDR3. Primers: 60 Vbeta forward and 13 Jbeta reverse. Authors' analysis steps: Counted up in a later analysis, unique TCR beta chains came to 65 million to 80 million, with around 9.9 million shared. Assay: immunoSEQ multiplex PCR; the TCRdb copy retains only in-frame clones and omits some. Clone size and V and J calls were adopted from that table, with D and trimming inferred from the DNA. There are around 120,000 clones in the sample; approximately 82% occur only once, and roughly 2.5% lies in the top ten. As for this clone: Its antigen is not known.

Sample: PBMCs. The chain combines TRBV7-9 with TRBJ2-1; D gene ambiguous. This receptor was obtained from a boy between 2 and 10 years old in good health and CMV-seronegative. The DNA of the CDR3 is TGTGCCAGCAGCTTAGCGGCGGAGCCCTACAATGAGCAGTTCTTC. This sequence encodes CASSLAAEPYNEQFF. Full variable domain (outside the CDR3, taken from reference TRBV7-9 and TRBJ2-1): DTGVSQNPRHKITKRGQNVTFRCDPISEHNRLYWYRQTLGQGPEFLTYFQNEAQLEKSRLLSDRFSAERPKGSFSTLEIQRTEQGDSAMYLCASSLAAEPYNEQFFGPGTRLTVL.